The 27 T cell receptor beta chains in this list originate from one sample, sequenced in a study of blood T cell repertoires in COVID-19. Here immunoSEQ multiplex PCR was the method, and the copy in TCRdb shows in-frame clones only, minus some. The sample has roughly 74,000 clones, roughly 91% seen once. The specimen sequenced was PBMCs or T cells enriched from blood (not recorded which). These receptors were collected from a woman aged 45 to 65 with acute COVID-19.

This rearrangement joins TRBV5-1 to TRBJ2-3, with D possibly matching TRBD2 (6 bases). This CDR3 comprises 15 residues. The ends were cut back, 2 bases at V and 5 bases at J, with 15 bases in the middle. From germline, CDR1 is SGHRS and CDR2 YFSETQ. This CDR3 is CASSFLPGGEDTQYF. The CDR3 DNA sequence: TGCGCCAGCAGCTTCCTTCCCGGAGGGGAAGATACGCAGTATTTT.

The V call is TRBV28, the J call TRBJ1-2; 9 bases match TRBD1. There are 13 residues in the CDR3. Germline assignment: CDR1 MDHEN and CDR2 SYDVKM. Unmatched junction bases numbered 5, after V lost 5 bases and J lost 7 bases. The CDR3 sequence: CASSTSDRGGYTF. In nucleotides, the CDR3 is TGTGCCAGCAGTACCTCGGACAGGGGTGGCTACACCTTC.

The CDR3 here is CASSYSAGVTDTQYF. The DNA of the CDR3 is TGTGCCAGCAGTTACTCGGCGGGAGTCACAGATACGCAGTATTTT. The chain joins TRBV6-5 to TRBJ2-3; 7 nucleotides match TRBD2. From germline, CDR1 is MNHEY and CDR2 SVGAGI. V was clipped by 0 bases and J by 2 bases; unmatched bases: 2. The CDR3 length is 15 residues.

The genes are TRBV10-3 and TRBJ2-1, with TRBD2 matching over 11 bases. The CDR3 has 17 amino acids. In germline, CDR1 is ENHRY, CDR2 SYGVKD. The V segment lost 6 bases and the J segment 0 bases; nucleotides outside the gene matches: 7. CDR3 nucleotides: TGTGCCATCAGAGGACTAGCGGGCCGGAGCTCCTACAATGAGCAGTTCTTC. Protein sequence: CAIRGLAGRSSYNEQFF.

This clone appeared once. The J gene is TRBJ1-5, the V gene TRBV30, with 7 bases aligning to TRBD1. Per germline, CDR1 GTSNPN and CDR2 SVGIG (reference sequence). With V trimmed by 0 bases and J by 4 bases, 3 bases remained unmatched. The CDR3 is 14 amino acids. CDR3 residues: CAWSVLQGNQPQHF. The CDR3 DNA sequence: TGTGCCTGGAGTGTTTTACAGGGGAATCAGCCCCAGCATTTT.

A few counts support this clone. This chain links TRBV7-2 with TRBJ1-5; 7 nucleotides match TRBD1. The germline V gene has CDR1 SGHTA and CDR2 FQGNSA. The J segment lost 5 bases and the V segment lost 5 bases, leaving 9 bases of the junction unmatched. CDR3 length: 15 residues. Here the CDR3 DNA reads TGTGCCAGCAGCACCCAGACAGGGAGACATCAGCCCCAGCATTTT. Its protein is CASSTQTGRHQPQHF.

The chain links TRBV5-1 to TRBJ2-7, with 10 positions matching TRBD2. The J segment lost 1 base and the V segment lost 5 bases, leaving 9 bases of the junction unmatched. The CDR3 consists of 16 residues. The germline V gene has CDR1 SGHRS and CDR2 YFSETQ. CDR3 coding DNA: TGCGCCAGCAGTTGGGGACTAGCGACAATTTCCTACGAGCAGTACTTC. Translating gives CASSWGLATISYEQYF.

The rearrangement uses TRBV3-1 (or the pseudogene TRBV3-2) and TRBJ1-4, with D unclear. The length of the CDR3 is 15 residues. V was pared by 5 bases and J by 5 bases, with 15 bases between. Germline loops: CDR1 LGHDT, CDR2 YNNKEL (reference sequence). CDR3 sequence reads: CASSFHQRKNEKLFF. The CDR3 nucleotides read TGTGCCAGCAGCTTTCACCAGCGGAAGAATGAAAAACTGTTTTTT.

The chain links TRBV19 to TRBJ2-7, with TRBD1 identical over 9 bases. The V gene end was trimmed by 3 bases and the J gene end by 2 bases; junction bases not matched to a gene: 11. Germline V lookup: CDR1 LNHDA, CDR2 SQIVND (reference sequence). This CDR3 region has 17 residues. This CDR3 is CASSIGTGYHLPYEQYF. The CDR3 nucleotides read TGTGCCAGTAGTATCGGGACAGGGTACCATCTGCCCTACGAGCAGTACTTC.

The V gene is TRBV7-2, the J gene TRBJ2-3, with TRBD2 matching 11 bases. The ends lost 7 bases at V and 4 bases at J; junction bases unmatched: 7. CDR1 is SGHTA, CDR2 FQGNSA, per germline. The CDR3 has 15 amino acids. DNA of the CDR3: TGTGCCAGCATCGTACTAGCGGGAGATCCAGATACGCAGTATTTT. It encodes CASIVLAGDPDTQYF. Full variable domain (outside the CDR3, taken from reference TRBV7-2 and TRBJ2-3): GAGVSQSPSNKVTEKGKDVELRCDPISGHTALYWYRQSLGQGLEFLIYFQGNSAPDKSGLPSDRFSAERTGGSVSTLTIQRTQQEDSAVYLCASIVLAGDPDTQYFGPGTRLTVL.

This chain uses TRBV5-6 with TRBJ2-3; D perhaps matches TRBD2 (6 bases). Per germline, CDR1 SGHDT and CDR2 YYEEEE. The CDR3 is 16 residues long. Trimming left V 2 bases short and J 4 bases short, with 17 bases between. The CDR3 sequence: CASSFGKLWEADTQYF. CDR3 nucleotides: TGTGCCAGCAGCTTCGGTAAGCTCTGGGAGGCAGATACGCAGTATTTT.

This rearrangement joins TRBV18 to TRBJ1-5, with 10 bases lining up with TRBD1. The CDR3 runs to 14 residues. Looked up from germline, CDR1 is KGHSH and CDR2 is LQKENI. J lost 5 bases, V lost 2 bases, and 0 bases had no gene match. The CDR3 DNA follows: TGTGCCAGCTCACCAGGGACAGGGGATCAGCCCCAGCATTTT. Protein: CASSPGTGDQPQHF.

The genes are TRBV7-8 and TRBJ2-3; 7 nucleotides match TRBD2. The CDR3 contains 16 residues. Trimming took 5 bases from V and 4 from J; bases not matched to a gene: 12. The germline CDR1 and CDR2 sequences are SGHVS and FQNEAQ. The CDR3 sequence is CASSARDYPSADTQYF. CDR3 coding DNA: TGTGCCAGCAGCGCCCGGGACTACCCCTCTGCAGATACGCAGTATTTT.

V and J are TRBV13 and TRBJ2-1, with 10 positions matching TRBD2. With V trimmed by 2 bases and J by 3 bases, 7 bases remained unmatched. The length of the CDR3 is 17 residues. The germline CDR1 and CDR2 sequences are PRHDT and FYEKMQ (reference sequence). The CDR3 nucleotides are TGTGCCAGCAGCTTACGTTCCGGGACTAGCGTCTACAATGAGCAGTTCTTC. Translation: CASSLRSGTSVYNEQFF. Based on the CDR3 plus reference TRBV13 and TRBJ2-1, the full variable domain is AAGVIQSPRHLIKEKRETATLKCYPIPRHDTVYWYQQGPGQDPQFLISFYEKMQSDKGSIPDRFSAQQFSDYHSELNMSSLELGDSALYFCASSLRSGTSVYNEQFFGPGTRLTVL.

The chain couples TRBV9 to TRBJ1-5, with D possibly being TRBD1 (5 bases). Germline values: CDR1 SGDLS, CDR2 YYNGEE. Trimming took 0 bases from V and 5 from J, leaving 9 bases between them. This CDR3 region has 14 residues. CDR3 region: CASSVDAGHQPQHF. The CDR3 DNA follows: TGTGCCAGCAGCGTAGATGCGGGGCATCAGCCCCAGCATTTT.

The table lists this clone with a count of one. The gene calls are TRBV3-1 (or the pseudogene TRBV3-2) and TRBJ2-7, with a weak D call TRBD2 (5 bases). Germline assignment: CDR1 LGHDT and CDR2 YNNKEL (reference sequence). V lost 0 bases, J lost 1 base, and 13 bases lay in between. The CDR3 is 16 residues long. DNA of the CDR3: TGTGCCAGCAGCCAAGATGGACTTGAAGGGTCCTACGAGCAGTACTTC. Translating it yields CASSQDGLEGSYEQYF.

The chain joins TRBV7-8 to TRBJ1-1, with TRBD1 matching 10 bases. The CDR3 has 16 amino acids. The V gene end was trimmed by 5 bases and the J gene end by 1 base; junction bases not matched to a gene: 7. Germline V lookup: CDR1 SGHVS, CDR2 FQNEAQ. The CDR3 DNA reads TGTGCCAGCAGCACCCGGACAGGGGGAGGGAACACTGAAGCTTTCTTT. Amino acids: CASSTRTGGGNTEAFF.

The rearrangement joins TRBV6-5 to TRBJ1-3; D call uncertain. The CDR3 covers 16 residues. Germline CDR1 MNHEY, CDR2 SVGAGI. Trimming shortened V by 2 bases and J by 0 bases, and 11 bases separated the two germline ends. In DNA, the CDR3 is TGTGCCAGCAGTTACGGCTCGTTCCACTCTGGAAACACCATATATTTT. This translates into CASSYGSFHSGNTIYF.

The chain couples TRBV5-1 to TRBJ2-7; the D gene is possibly TRBD2 (5 bases). Germline V lookup: CDR1 SGHRS, CDR2 YFSETQ. Trimming stripped 0 bases from V and 0 bases from J, with 13 bases between. The CDR3 is 16 residues long. This CDR3 is CASSLDRGSSSYEQYF. CDR3 nucleotide sequence: TGCGCCAGCAGCTTGGATCGGGGATCATCCTCCTACGAGCAGTACTTC.

This CDR3 reads CASSLIPENYGYTF. CDR3 sequence (DNA): TGTGCCAGCAGTTTAATTCCGGAGAACTATGGCTACACCTTC. The rearrangement joins TRBV28 to TRBJ1-2; D ambiguous. Trimming shortened V by 2 bases and J by 2 bases, and 9 bases separated the two germline ends. CDR1 is MDHEN, CDR2 SYDVKM, per germline. The CDR3 sequence is 14 residues long.

This chain joins TRBV6-1 and TRBJ1-1; tentative D call: TRBD1 (5 bases). Germline V CDR1 and CDR2: MNHNS, SASEGT. V was shortened by 1 base and J by 1 base, with 13 bases between the two germline ends. The CDR3 loop spans 16 amino acids. Here the CDR3 reads CASSEGRGGRNTEAFF. The CDR3 DNA follows: TGTGCCAGCAGTGAAGGAAGGGGAGGTCGGAACACTGAAGCTTTCTTT.

The chain links TRBV7-2 to TRBJ1-1; D might be TRBD1 (5 bases). The CDR3 runs 17 residues. Per germline, CDR1 SGHTA and CDR2 FQGNSA. V lost 4 bases and J lost 7, with 25 bases in between. This CDR3 is CASSSYMTATGLGEAFF. In DNA, the CDR3 is TGTGCCAGCAGCTCCTACATGACAGCAACCGGTCTTGGTGAAGCTTTCTTT.

This clone was observed a few times. The chain couples TRBV3-1 (or the pseudogene TRBV3-2) to TRBJ2-1, with a tentative D call TRBD1 (6 bases). Germline V CDR1 and CDR2: LGHDT, YNNKEL (reference sequence). The CDR3 totals 15 residues. Trimming took off 7 bases at V and 0 bases at J, with 13 bases between the two ends. CDR3 bases: TGTGCCAGCACAGCGAACAGGGCCTCCTACAATGAGCAGTTCTTC. It encodes CASTANRASYNEQFF.

This sequence joins TRBV14 and TRBJ2-2, with no clear D. The germline V gene encodes CDR1 SGHDN and CDR2 FVKESK. V was trimmed by 4 bases and J by 5 bases, leaving 8 bases between them. The CDR3 loop spans 13 amino acids. The DNA of the CDR3 is TGTGCCAGCAGCCCACACAATACCGGGGAGCTGTTTTTT. It translates to CASSPHNTGELFF.

This chain connects TRBV7-2 to TRBJ2-3; 11 bases align to TRBD2. The germline gives CDR1 SGHTA, CDR2 FQGNSA. This CDR3 spans 16 amino acids. V lost 5 bases and J lost 0; bases outside the gene matches: 4. In nucleotides, the CDR3 is TGTGCCAGCAGCCCTTGGACTAGCGGGAGCACAGATACGCAGTATTTT. Translating gives CASSPWTSGSTDTQYF. Filled out from reference TRBV7-2 and TRBJ2-3, the complete variable domain reads GAGVSQSPSNKVTEKGKDVELRCDPISGHTALYWYRQSLGQGLEFLIYFQGNSAPDKSGLPSDRFSAERTGGSVSTLTIQRTQQEDSAVYLCASSPWTSGSTDTQYFGPGTRLTVL.

This chain links TRBV5-6 with TRBJ2-1; 10 bases line up with TRBD2. CDR3 size: 15 residues. J lost 4 bases, V lost 1 base, and 2 bases had no gene match. The germline V gene has CDR1 SGHDT and CDR2 YYEEEE. The CDR3 nucleotides are TGTGCCAGCAGCTTGTTTAGCGGGGGGTACAATGAGCAGTTCTTC. It translates to CASSLFSGGYNEQFF.

This rearrangement joins TRBV5-1 to TRBJ2-7; 7 bases line up with TRBD2. The CDR3 contains 13 residues. The trim removed 3 bases at V and 3 bases at J, leaving 3 bases unmatched. Germline CDR1 reads SGHRS; CDR2 reads YFSETQ. The CDR3 nucleotides read TGCGCCAGCAGCTCGGGGGAGGGCTACGAGCAGTACTTC. Its protein product is CASSSGEGYEQYF. Full variable domain (outside the CDR3, taken from reference TRBV5-1 and TRBJ2-7): KAGVTQTPRYLIKTRGQQVTLSCSPISGHRSVSWYQQTPGQGLQFLFEYFSETQRNKGNFPGRFSGRQFSNSRSEMNVSTLELGDSALYLCASSSGEGYEQYFGPGTRLTVT.